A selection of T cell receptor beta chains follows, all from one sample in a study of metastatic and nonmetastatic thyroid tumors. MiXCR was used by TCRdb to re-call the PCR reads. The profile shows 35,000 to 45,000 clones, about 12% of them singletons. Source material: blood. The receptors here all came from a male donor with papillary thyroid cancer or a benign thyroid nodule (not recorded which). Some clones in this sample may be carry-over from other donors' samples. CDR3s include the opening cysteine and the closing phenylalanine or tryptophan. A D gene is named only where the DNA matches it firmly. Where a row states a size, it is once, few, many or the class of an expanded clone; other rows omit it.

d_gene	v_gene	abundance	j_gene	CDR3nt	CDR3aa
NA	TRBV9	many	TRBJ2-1	TGTGCCAGCAGCGTAGCAAATAGCCCAGGGAATGAGCAGTTCTTC	CASSVANSPGNEQFF
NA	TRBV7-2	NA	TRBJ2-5	TGTGCCAGCAGCTTAGACCCAGGGGACGAGACCCAGTACTTC	CASSLDPGDETQYF
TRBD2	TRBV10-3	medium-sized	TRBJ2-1	TGTGCCATTCGTAGCGGGATCGTAGGTGAGCAGTTCTTC	CAIRSGIVGEQFF
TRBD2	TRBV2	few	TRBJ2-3	TGTGCCAGCAGTCCGGTACTAGCGGGACCAGATACGCAGTATTTT	CASSPVLAGPDTQYF
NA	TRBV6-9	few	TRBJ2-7	TGCGCCAGCAGCAGGGGAATTCCCTACGAGCAGTACTTC	CASSRGIPYEQYF
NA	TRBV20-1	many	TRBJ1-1	TGCAGTGCTGGAGCGCAGGGGCGAACTGAAGCTTTCTTT	CSAGAQGRTEAFF
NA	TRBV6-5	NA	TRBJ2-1	TGTGCCAGCAGGTATTTACAGGGTTACGATGAGCAGTTCTTC	CASRYLQGYDEQFF
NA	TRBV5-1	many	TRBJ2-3	TGCGCCAGCAGCTTGTGGGATCGGGGTATGGATACGCAGTATTTT	CASSLWDRGMDTQYF
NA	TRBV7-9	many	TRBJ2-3	TGTGCCAGCAGCTCCCCCTTGGATACGCAGTATTTT	CASSSPLDTQYF
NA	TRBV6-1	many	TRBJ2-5	TGTGCCAGCAGGAGGCCGAAAGAGACCCAGTACTTC	CASRRPKETQYF
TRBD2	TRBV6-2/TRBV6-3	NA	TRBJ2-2	TGTGCCAGCATTATATGGGCAGCGGGGGGTACCGGGGAGCTGTTTTTT	CASIIWAAGGTGELFF
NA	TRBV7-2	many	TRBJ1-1	TGTGCCAGCAGCTTTCGGGGGCTCGGCGGCACTGAAGCTTTCTTT	CASSFRGLGGTEAFF
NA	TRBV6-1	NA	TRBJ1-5	TGTGCCAGCAGTACCAGATTTTCAGGGACTGGGAATCAGCCCCAGCATTTT	CASSTRFSGTGNQPQHF
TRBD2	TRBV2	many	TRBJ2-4	TGTGCCAGCAAAAGGCTAGCGGTAGCCAAAAACATTCAGTACTTC	CASKRLAVAKNIQYF
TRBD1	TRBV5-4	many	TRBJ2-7	TGTGCCAGCAGCCTTGGACAGGGGGCTGCCTACGAGCAGTACTTC	CASSLGQGAAYEQYF
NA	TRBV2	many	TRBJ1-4	TGTGCCAGCAGTGAGGGGGGCAGCCTCTCGTCAACTAATGAAAAACTGTTTTTT	CASSEGGSLSSTNEKLFF
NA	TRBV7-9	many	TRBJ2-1	TGTGCCAGCCCAGACAGCTCCTACAATGAGCAGTTCTTC	CASPDSSYNEQFF
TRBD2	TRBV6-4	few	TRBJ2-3	TGTGCCAGCATCGGGACTAGCGGGGTTGATACGCAGTATTTT	CASIGTSGVDTQYF
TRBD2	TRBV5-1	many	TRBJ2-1	TGCGCCAGCAGCACAGGGACTAGCGGGATGTTAGGCAATGAGCAGTTCTTC	CASSTGTSGMLGNEQFF
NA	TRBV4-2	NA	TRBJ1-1	TGTGCCAGCAGCCAAATTGGACGGGTTGAAGCTTTCTTT	CASSQIGRVEAFF
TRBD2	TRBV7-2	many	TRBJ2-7	TGTGCCAGCAGCGCGGGACCGGGACTAGCGGGAGGGCGCTACGAGCAGTACTTC	CASSAGPGLAGGRYEQYF
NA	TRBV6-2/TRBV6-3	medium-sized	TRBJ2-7	TGTGCCAGCAAATCCGCTATGCGGGCGGACTCATACGAGCAGTACTTC	CASKSAMRADSYEQYF
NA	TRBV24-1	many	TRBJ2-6	TGTGCCACCAGTGATTCCCAAAGCGGCACCTCTGGGGCCAACGTCCTGACTTTC	CATSDSQSGTSGANVLTF
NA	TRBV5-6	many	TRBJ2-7	TGTGCCAGCAGCTTTCCGGGTGAATCCTACGAGCAGTACTTC	CASSFPGESYEQYF
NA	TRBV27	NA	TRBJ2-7	TGTGCCAGCATTTCAGGGTGGGGCTACGAGCAGTACTTC	CASISGWGYEQYF
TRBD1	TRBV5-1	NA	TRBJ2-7	TGCGCCAGCAGCTTAGAGCAGGGGGCGCGCAGTGACGAGCAGTACTTC	CASSLEQGARSDEQYF
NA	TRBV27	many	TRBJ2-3	TGTGCCAGCAGTTTGACGTGGTCTAGTCAGAAATATACGCAGTATTTT	CASSLTWSSQKYTQYF
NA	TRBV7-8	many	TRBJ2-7	TGTGCCAGCAGCTTAGTTTGGAGCGGTTACGAGCAGTACTTC	CASSLVWSGYEQYF
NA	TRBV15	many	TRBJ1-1	TGTGCCACCAGCAGCGACCCAATAACAGGGCACACTGAAGCTTTCTTT	CATSSDPITGHTEAFF
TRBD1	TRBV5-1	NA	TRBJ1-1	TGCGCCAGCAGCGGACAGGAGAACACTGAAGCTTTCTTT	CASSGQENTEAFF
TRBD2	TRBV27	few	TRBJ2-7	TGTGCCAGCAGTTCCCCCGGACTAGCGGGCGAGCAGTACTTC	CASSSPGLAGEQYF
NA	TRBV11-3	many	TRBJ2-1	TGTGCCAGCAGCTTAGTCCCGGATGAGCAGTTCTTC	CASSLVPDEQFF
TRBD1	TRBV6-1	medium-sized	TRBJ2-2	TGTGCCAGCAGTGGGACAGGGTACACCGGGGAGCTGTTTTTT	CASSGTGYTGELFF
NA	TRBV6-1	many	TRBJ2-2	TGTGCCAGACTATCCGGGACCACGAACACCGGGGAGCTGTTTTTT	CARLSGTTNTGELFF
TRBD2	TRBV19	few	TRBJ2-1	TGTGCCAGTAGTGTCGGGACTAGCGGGGTCAATGAGCAGTTCTTC	CASSVGTSGVNEQFF
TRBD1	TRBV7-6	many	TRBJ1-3	TGTGCCAGCAGCTTAGGGGCAGGGGGCCATGGAAACACCATATATTTT	CASSLGAGGHGNTIYF
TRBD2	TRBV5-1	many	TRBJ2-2	TGCGCCAGCAGCTTGGGGACTAGCGGGAGGGCCCGGGAGCTGTTTTTT	CASSLGTSGRARELFF
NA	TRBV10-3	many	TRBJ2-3	TGTGCCATCAGTGGATTGGAGAGCGGGAGCACAGATACGCAGTATTTT	CAISGLESGSTDTQYF
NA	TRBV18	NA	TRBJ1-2	TGTGCCAGCTCGCCGGCTGAAGGAGACGGCTACACCTTC	CASSPAEGDGYTF
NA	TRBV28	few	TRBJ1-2	TGTGCCAGCAGCCCAGGAGGCGGAAGCTATGGCTACACCTTC	CASSPGGGSYGYTF
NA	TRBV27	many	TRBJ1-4	TGTGCCAGCAGTTCCAACGGACGGCCAACTAATGAAAAACTGTTTTTT	CASSSNGRPTNEKLFF
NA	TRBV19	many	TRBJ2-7	TGTGCCAGTAGTTCTGGGACGGAAACAAACGAGCAGTACTTC	CASSSGTETNEQYF
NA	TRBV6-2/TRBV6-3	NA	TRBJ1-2	TGTGCCAGCAGTTACTCGCCCTCAGGGCAGCACTATGGCTACACCTTC	CASSYSPSGQHYGYTF
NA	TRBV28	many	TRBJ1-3	TGTGCCAGCAGTTCCTGGACAGCATTCTCTGGAAACACCATATATTTT	CASSSWTAFSGNTIYF
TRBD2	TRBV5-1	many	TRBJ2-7	TGCGCCAGCAGCTTGGCGCGGGAGGGCCTAGGCCGGCAGTACTTC	CASSLAREGLGRQYF
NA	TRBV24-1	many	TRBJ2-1	TGTGCCACCCGAAGTGACAATGAGCAGTTCTTC	CATRSDNEQFF
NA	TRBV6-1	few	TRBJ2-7	TGTGCCAGCTCACCACAGGCAGAGATTATCTACGAGCAGTACTTC	CASSPQAEIIYEQYF
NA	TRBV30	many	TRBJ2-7	TGTGCCTGGAGTTCGGGGGGCGGCTACGAGCAGTACTTC	CAWSSGGGYEQYF
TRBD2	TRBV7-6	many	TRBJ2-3	TGTGCCAGCAGCTTAAGGGGAGGGAGCACAGATACGCAGTATTTT	CASSLRGGSTDTQYF
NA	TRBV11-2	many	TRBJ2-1	TGTGCCAGCTTAGGAGCGGCAGGGGGGCTCTACAATGAGCAGTTCTTC	CASLGAAGGLYNEQFF
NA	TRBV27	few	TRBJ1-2	TGTGCCAGCAGCCCTTTTAGGGTCGACACCTTGATCTATGGCTACACCTTC	CASSPFRVDTLIYGYTF
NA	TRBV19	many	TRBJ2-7	TGTGCCAGTGTCCCTAGTGGGGGCAGCTCCTACGAGCAGTACTTC	CASVPSGGSSYEQYF
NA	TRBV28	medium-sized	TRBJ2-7	TGTGCCAGCAGCTTTGTTAGCGGAGGGGCCTACGAGCAGTACTTC	CASSFVSGGAYEQYF